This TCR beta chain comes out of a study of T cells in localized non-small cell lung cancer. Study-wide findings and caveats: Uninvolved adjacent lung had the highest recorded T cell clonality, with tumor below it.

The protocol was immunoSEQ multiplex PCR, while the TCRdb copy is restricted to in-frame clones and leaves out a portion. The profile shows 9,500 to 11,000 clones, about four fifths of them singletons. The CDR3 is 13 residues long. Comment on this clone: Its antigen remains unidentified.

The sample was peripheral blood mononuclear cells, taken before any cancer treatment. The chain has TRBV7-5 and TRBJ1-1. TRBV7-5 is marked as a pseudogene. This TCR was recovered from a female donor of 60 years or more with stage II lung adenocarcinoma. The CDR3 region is CASSRGRDTEAFF. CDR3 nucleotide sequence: TGTGCCAGCAGCCGGGGACGAGACACTGAAGCTTTCTTT.